These 26 T cell receptor beta chains were sequenced from one sample in a study of cytotoxic CD8 clonotypes in ibrutinib-treated CLL. Data came from immunoSEQ multiplex PCR; TCRdb stores just in-frame clones and leaves some out. The table lists roughly 180,000 clones, roughly four fifths of them singletons. The sample in question was PBMCs, obtained after 24 months of ibrutinib treatment. The receptor set was obtained from a human donor with chronic lymphocytic leukemia.

The chain employs TRBV28 and TRBJ2-7, with D possibly matching TRBD1 (6 bases). This CDR3 has 15 residues. Trimming took off 6 bases at V and 0 bases at J, with 15 bases between the two ends. Germline CDR1 and CDR2: MDHEN and SYDVKM. Written as DNA, the CDR3 is TGTGCCAGCAGGATACTGGGGGCTAGCTCCTACGAGCAGTACTTC. It specifies CASRILGASSYEQYF.

The rearrangement joins TRBV6-5 to TRBJ2-7; D call uncertain. Germline loops: CDR1 MNHEY, CDR2 SVGAGI. The CDR3 is 15 amino acids. Trimming left V 5 bases short and J 3 bases short, with 17 bases between. CDR3 loop: CASSALRAPYYEQYF. CDR3 DNA: TGTGCCAGCAGTGCCCTTAGGGCCCCGTACTACGAGCAGTACTTC.

Ten or more counts support this clone. The chain joins TRBV19 to TRBJ1-5; D is perhaps TRBD1 (6 bases). Germline CDR1 reads LNHDA; CDR2 reads SQIVND (reference sequence). The V end lost 3 bases, the J end lost 4 bases, and 19 bases lay between the germline ends. The CDR3 is 17 amino acids. The CDR3 protein is CASSIRSVGARNQPQHF. The CDR3 DNA follows: TGTGCCAGTAGTATCCGCTCGGTGGGGGCTCGGAATCAGCCCCAGCATTTT.

CDR3 in amino acids: CASSLDRLAGPGTDTQYF. The CDR3 region has the DNA TGTGCCAGCAGCTTAGATCGCCTAGCGGGCCCGGGCACAGATACGCAGTATTTT. The V call is TRBV7-6, the J call TRBJ2-3; 8 bases align to TRBD2. Germline V gene sequence: CDR1 SGHVS, CDR2 FNYEAQ. The CDR3 has 18 residues. J lost 1 base, V lost 1 base, and 10 bases had no gene match.

V and J are TRBV6-1 and TRBJ2-3; possible D gene TRBD1, 5 bases. The ends were cut back, 8 bases at V and 5 bases at J, with 17 bases in the middle. CDR3 length: 14 residues. Germline V gene sequence: CDR1 MNHNS, CDR2 SASEGT. The CDR3 loop is CASVHRGAGDTQYF. As DNA, the CDR3 is TGTGCCAGCGTGCATAGGGGCGCTGGAGATACGCAGTATTTT.

DNA for the CDR3: TGCGCCAGCAGCCACGGGGGCGGGGGTCAAGAGACCCAGTACTTC. This encodes CASSHGGGGQETQYF. The chain joins TRBV4-1 to TRBJ2-5; D may be TRBD2 (7 bases). This CDR3 spans 15 amino acids. V lost 3 bases and J 2 bases, leaving 13 bases between the germline ends. Per the germline V gene, CDR1 is MGHRA and CDR2 is YSYEKL.

The V and J genes are TRBV7-9 and TRBJ2-4; TRBD1 or TRBD2 may be the D gene (5 bases each). The germline V gene encodes CDR1 SEHNR and CDR2 FQNEAQ (reference sequence). The V end was cut by 5 bases, the J end by 0 bases, with 20 bases between. The CDR3 length is 18 residues. The DNA of the CDR3 is TGTGCCAGCAGCCTTGGCGACGGGGCGGCAGGAGCCAAAAACATTCAGTACTTC. It yields the protein CASSLGDGAAGAKNIQYF.

This clone is deemed medium-sized. The chain links TRBV9 to TRBJ2-1; no firm D call. This CDR3 spans 12 amino acids. The germline V gene encodes CDR1 SGDLS and CDR2 YYNGEE. Trimming took 3 bases from V and 3 from J, leaving 4 bases between them. The CDR3 region is CASSDRYNEQFF. In DNA form, the CDR3 reads TGTGCCAGCAGCGACCGCTACAATGAGCAGTTCTTC.

The genes are TRBV6-5 and TRBJ1-3, with D perhaps TRBD1 (5 bases). CDR1 MNHEY and CDR2 SVGAGI come from the germline V gene. The CDR3 loop spans 16 amino acids. The V and J ends lost 2 bases and 0 bases respectively, with 11 bases between them. CDR3 sequence reads: CASSYGRGTSGNTIYF. CDR3 in DNA: TGTGCCAGCAGTTACGGCCGGGGGACCTCTGGAAACACCATATATTTT.

The chain has TRBV13 and TRBJ2-7, with TRBD2 matching over 9 bases. Unmatched junction bases numbered 5, after V lost 0 bases and J lost 2 bases. This CDR3 is built from 16 residues. Per the germline V gene, CDR1 is PRHDT and CDR2 is FYEKMQ (reference sequence). The CDR3 region has the DNA TGTGCCAGCAGCTTAGGCGGTGGCGGGAGGGCCTACGAGCAGTACTTC. Protein: CASSLGGGGRAYEQYF.

In this sample, this clone turned up once. The rearrangement links TRBV7-3 to TRBJ1-6; D unclear. The ends were cut back, 5 bases at V and 13 bases at J, with 12 bases in the middle. Germline V CDR1 and CDR2: SGHTA, FQGTGA. This CDR3 is built from 12 residues. CDR3 DNA sequence: TGTGCCAGCAGCCCAGGTCCGGGGCCCCTCCACTTT. This codes for CASSPGPGPLHF.

This chain connects TRBV14 to TRBJ2-5; 7 bases are a match to TRBD1. The CDR3 is 15 amino acids. V trimming: 4 bases; J trimming: 4 bases; junction bases outside the gene matches: 9. Germline CDR1 is SGHDN and CDR2 is FVKESK. Here the CDR3 reads CASSRLGAGGETQYF. The CDR3 DNA reads as TGTGCCAGCAGCCGTTTGGGGGCAGGGGGAGAGACCCAGTACTTC.

V usage is TRBV6-5 and J usage is TRBJ1-5; 7 bases align to TRBD1. Germline-derived CDR1 and CDR2 are MNHEY and SVGAGI. Trimming at V came to 5 bases and at J to 4 bases, leaving 8 bases not matched to a gene. The CDR3 has 15 residues. CDR3 nucleotides: TGTGCCAGCAGTAGGACAGGTGGAGCGAATCAGCCCCAGCATTTT. Amino acid sequence: CASSRTGGANQPQHF.

Here the CDR3 reads CASSLAPTKSGANEQFF. The CDR3 DNA is TGCGCCAGCAGCCTCGCTCCGACCAAATCGGGGGCTAATGAGCAGTTCTTC. The chain has TRBV5-1 and TRBJ2-1, with D perhaps TRBD1 or TRBD2 (6 bases each). Germline V lookup: CDR1 SGHRS, CDR2 YFSETQ. Trimming removed 4 bases from V and 7 bases from J, with 24 bases in between. CDR3 length: 17 amino acids.

This chain uses TRBV7-2 with TRBJ2-5; 9 bases line up with TRBD2. Germline V gene data show CDR1 as SGHTA and CDR2 as FQGNSA. The CDR3 length is 15 residues. V lost 5 bases, J lost 8 bases, and 12 bases stayed unmatched. CDR3 in amino acids: CASSPIAGEFATQYF. The CDR3, as DNA: TGTGCCAGCAGCCCAATAGCGGGGGAATTTGCAACCCAGTACTTC.

The V call is TRBV9, the J call TRBJ1-2, with 9 bases lining up with TRBD1. Germline values: CDR1 SGDLS, CDR2 YYNGEE. J was trimmed by 7 bases and V by 4 bases; bases with no gene match: 20. The CDR3 sequence is 18 residues long. As DNA, the CDR3 is TGTGCCAGCAGCTTATCCCTCCCGGGACAGGGCGGGATGGGTGGCTACACCTTC. As protein: CASSLSLPGQGGMGGYTF.

This clone was seen a single time. V usage is TRBV6-6 and J usage is TRBJ1-5; no clear D. The V gene lost 2 bases and the J gene lost 0 bases, with 8 bases spanning the gap. This CDR3 region has 15 residues. Germline CDR1 reads MNHNY; CDR2 reads SVGAGI (reference sequence). The CDR3 DNA reads TGTGCCAGCAGTTACGGGCAGAGTAGCAATCAGCCCCAGCATTTT. This translates into CASSYGQSSNQPQHF.

This clone was counted a few times. This sequence joins TRBV18 and TRBJ1-1; D possibly corresponds to TRBD1 (5 bases). V was clipped by 3 bases and J by 6 bases, with 17 bases between them. Germline V gene data show CDR1 as KGHSH and CDR2 as LQKENI. This CDR3 is 15 amino acids long. The CDR3 nucleotides read TGTGCCAGCTCACCTACCTTCGGGGGTGATCCTGAAGCTTTCTTT. Encoded protein: CASSPTFGGDPEAFF.

The CDR3 loop is CASSLMTDNEQFF. CDR3 nucleotides: TGTGCCAGCAGCTTAATGACAGACAATGAGCAGTTCTTC. This sequence joins TRBV11-2 and TRBJ2-1; D perhaps matches TRBD1 (5 bases). This CDR3 contains 13 residues. Germline values: CDR1 SGHAT, CDR2 FQNNGV. Trimming shortened V by 2 bases and J by 5 bases, and 7 bases separated the two germline ends.

This chain connects TRBV5-1 to TRBJ2-5, with D perhaps being TRBD1 or TRBD2 (6 bases each). The CDR3 runs 17 residues. The V gene lost 5 bases and the J gene lost 1 base, with 21 bases spanning the gap. Per the germline V gene, CDR1 is SGHRS and CDR2 is YFSETQ. The CDR3 sequence is CASRHSPGARIQETQYF. CDR3 coding DNA: TGCGCCAGCAGACACTCTCCGGGGGCGCGGATCCAAGAGACCCAGTACTTC.

The chain links TRBV4-2 to TRBJ1-5; 11 bases map to TRBD1. CDR1 is LGHNA, CDR2 YNFKEQ, per germline. CDR3 length equals 19 residues. The V gene end was trimmed by 0 bases and the J gene end by 7 bases; junction bases not matched to a gene: 14. This CDR3 reads CASSQDRRTGGGEIQPQHF. CDR3 nucleotides: TGTGCCAGCAGCCAAGATAGGCGGACAGGGGGCGGTGAGATCCAGCCCCAGCATTTT.

This clone was counted only a few times. One end of the junction varies from germline; a read error may be responsible. V is TRBV5-4 and J is TRBJ2-2; possibly TRBD2 for D (5 bases). CDR3 size: 17 residues. From germline, CDR1 is SGHNT and CDR2 YYREEE (reference sequence). The CDR3 nucleotides are TGCGCCAGCAGCCAAGATAGTTTGGGGAGATCAACCGGGGAGCTGTTTTTT. Translation: CASSQDSLGRSTGELFF.

The chain links TRBV4-1 to TRBJ2-1; D unresolved. The length of the CDR3 is 15 residues. Trimming took 2 bases from V and 0 from J, leaving 8 bases between them. Germline loops: CDR1 MGHRA, CDR2 YSYEKL. CDR3 sequence reads: CASSQFLSSYNEQFF. The CDR3 DNA reads as TGCGCCAGCAGCCAATTCCTGAGCTCCTACAATGAGCAGTTCTTC.

The chain joins TRBV6-5 to TRBJ2-7; 11 bases map to TRBD2. This CDR3 has 14 residues. V shed 4 bases and J 3 bases; nucleotides not matched to a gene: 2. Per the germline V gene, CDR1 is MNHEY and CDR2 is SVGAGI. CDR3 sequence reads: CASSLTSGDYEQYF. Here the CDR3 DNA reads TGTGCCAGCAGTTTGACTAGCGGGGACTACGAGCAGTACTTC.

This chain connects TRBV7-6 to TRBJ2-7, with 8 nucleotides matching TRBD1. Germline V gene lookup returns CDR1 SGHVS and CDR2 FNYEAQ. The CDR3 is made up of 15 amino acids. The trim removed 3 bases at V and 7 bases at J, leaving 11 bases unmatched. CDR3 loop: CASSLSGQEPWEQYF. DNA of the CDR3: TGTGCCAGCAGCTTGTCGGGACAGGAGCCTTGGGAGCAGTACTTC.

The chain joins TRBV18 to TRBJ1-1; D might be TRBD1 (6 bases). This CDR3 contains 15 residues. V lost 8 bases and J 1 base, leaving 17 bases between the germline ends. Germline CDR1 and CDR2: KGHSH and LQKENI. The CDR3 reads CASPQGGGTNTEAFF. The CDR3 DNA reads TGTGCCAGCCCCCAAGGGGGAGGGACGAACACTGAAGCTTTCTTT.